Listed below are T cell receptor beta chains from one sample, sequenced in a study of human T cells and chemical hapten exposure. TCRdb fed the RACE reads into MiXCR, producing one record per CDR3 protein. The sample lists 370,000 or so distinct CDR3 sequences, about 4.4% occurring once. The sample consisted of whole blood, taken in connection with sensitization to the hapten diphenylcyclopropenone (DPC). These receptors were taken from a woman aged 50 to 60 with alopecia areata. Some clones in this sample may be carry-over from other donors' samples. Each CDR3 is given with its conserved first and last residue. D genes are given only for firm matches. Clone size, where shown, is once, few, many, or a class for clones that have expanded.

d_call: .
clone_size: many
v_call: TRBV3-1
j_call: TRBJ1-6
cdr3_nt: TGTGCCAGCAGCTACGGCCTATTTTCACCCCTCCACTTT
cdr3_aa: CASSYGLFSPLHF

d_call: .
clone_size: many
v_call: TRBV10-3
j_call: TRBJ1-4
cdr3_nt: TGTGCCATCAGTGTCGGGTCGGAAAAACTGTTTTTT
cdr3_aa: CAISVGSEKLFF

d_call: .
clone_size: many
v_call: TRBV27
j_call: TRBJ2-1
cdr3_nt: TGTGCCAGCAGTTTAGCGGCTAGCTCCTACAATGAGCAGTTCTTC
cdr3_aa: CASSLAASSYNEQFF

d_call: .
clone_size: many
v_call: TRBV20-1
j_call: TRBJ2-1
cdr3_nt: TGCAGTGCTAGAGAGGGTGAGAACTATGAGCAGTTCTTC
cdr3_aa: CSAREGENYEQFF

d_call: .
clone_size: many
v_call: TRBV7-9
j_call: TRBJ2-6
cdr3_nt: TGTGCCAGCAGCGGAGGTATAAAGGAATGGCTCTCTGGGGCCAACGTCCTGACTTTC
cdr3_aa: CASSGGIKEWLSGANVLTF

d_call: .
clone_size: few
v_call: TRBV29-1
j_call: TRBJ2-2
cdr3_nt: TGCAGCGTTGAAGATCAAGAAGCCACCGGGGAGCTGTTTTTT
cdr3_aa: CSVEDQEATGELFF

d_call: TRBD1
clone_size: many
v_call: TRBV6-5
j_call: TRBJ1-3
cdr3_nt: TGTGCCAGCAGACCTACAGGGGGCTCTGGAAACACCATATATTTT
cdr3_aa: CASRPTGGSGNTIYF

d_call: TRBD2
clone_size: .
v_call: TRBV7-2
j_call: TRBJ2-3
cdr3_nt: TGTGCCAGCTGGGAGGGCGGTCCAGATACGCAGTATTTT
cdr3_aa: CASWEGGPDTQYF

d_call: .
clone_size: many
v_call: TRBV25-1
j_call: TRBJ1-4
cdr3_nt: TGTGCCAGCAAACCCAGACAGAATGAAAAACTGTTTTTT
cdr3_aa: CASKPRQNEKLFF

d_call: .
clone_size: many
v_call: TRBV9
j_call: TRBJ1-5
cdr3_nt: TGTGCCAGCAGCCCAGACAGCTATAGCAATCAGCCCCAGCATTTT
cdr3_aa: CASSPDSYSNQPQHF

d_call: .
clone_size: .
v_call: TRBV5-5
j_call: TRBJ2-5
cdr3_nt: TGTGCCAGCAGCCCACAGGGCTGGGAGACCCAGTACTTC
cdr3_aa: CASSPQGWETQYF

d_call: .
clone_size: .
v_call: TRBV2
j_call: TRBJ1-5
cdr3_nt: TGTGCCAGCAGTGACGATGGGAACAATCAGCCCCAGCATTTT
cdr3_aa: CASSDDGNNQPQHF

d_call: TRBD2
clone_size: many
v_call: TRBV10-3
j_call: TRBJ2-3
cdr3_nt: TGTGCCATCAGTGGGGGACTAGCGGGAGGAGATACGCAGTATTTT
cdr3_aa: CAISGGLAGGDTQYF

d_call: .
clone_size: few
v_call: TRBV6-2/TRBV6-3
j_call: TRBJ1-5
cdr3_nt: TGTGCCAGCAGCCGGGTCAGGACTGGAGGGCGCAATCAGCCCCAGCATTTT
cdr3_aa: CASSRVRTGGRNQPQHF

d_call: TRBD2
clone_size: many
v_call: TRBV29-1
j_call: TRBJ2-1
cdr3_nt: TGCAGCGTTGAAAGTAAGGTCCGGACTAGCGTCTACAATGAGCAGTTCTTC
cdr3_aa: CSVESKVRTSVYNEQFF

d_call: TRBD2
clone_size: .
v_call: TRBV3-1
j_call: TRBJ2-5
cdr3_nt: TGTGCCAGCAGCGGGAGGGGAAAGACCCAGTACTTC
cdr3_aa: CASSGRGKTQYF

d_call: .
clone_size: many
v_call: TRBV9
j_call: TRBJ1-6
cdr3_nt: TGTGCCAGCAGCCCCGGGGAGCAGGTGGGGTCACCCCTCCACTTT
cdr3_aa: CASSPGEQVGSPLHF

d_call: .
clone_size: many
v_call: TRBV13
j_call: TRBJ1-5
cdr3_nt: TGTGCCAGCAGCTTAGGGGTAAGTCAGCCCCAGCATTTT
cdr3_aa: CASSLGVSQPQHF

d_call: .
clone_size: .
v_call: TRBV10-3
j_call: TRBJ2-2
cdr3_nt: TGTGCCATCGATTCCGGCCGAGACACCGGGGAGCTGTTTTTT
cdr3_aa: CAIDSGRDTGELFF

d_call: TRBD2
clone_size: few
v_call: TRBV5-6
j_call: TRBJ2-1
cdr3_nt: TGTGCCAGCAGCTTGACTAGCGGGGGTGGTGAGCAGTTCTTC
cdr3_aa: CASSLTSGGGEQFF

d_call: .
clone_size: .
v_call: TRBV6-6
j_call: TRBJ1-5
cdr3_nt: TGTGCCAGCACCCTCGTCCCGAATCAGCCCCAGCATTTT
cdr3_aa: CASTLVPNQPQHF

d_call: .
clone_size: many
v_call: TRBV6-2/TRBV6-3
j_call: TRBJ2-7
cdr3_nt: TGTGCCAGCCGGGGCAGTGGGATCTACGAGCAGTACTTC
cdr3_aa: CASRGSGIYEQYF

d_call: .
clone_size: many
v_call: TRBV7-2
j_call: TRBJ1-2
cdr3_nt: TGTGCCGGTCAAGTAGGGCCCGGCTATGGCTACACCTTC
cdr3_aa: CAGQVGPGYGYTF

d_call: TRBD2
clone_size: many
v_call: TRBV15
j_call: TRBJ2-4
cdr3_nt: TGTGCCACCGGGGTTTGGACTAGTGATGGAAACATTCAGTACTTC
cdr3_aa: CATGVWTSDGNIQYF

d_call: .
clone_size: many
v_call: TRBV30
j_call: TRBJ2-7
cdr3_nt: TGTGCCTGGAGTGTCGGTTGGGGTCCCTACGAGCAGTACTTC
cdr3_aa: CAWSVGWGPYEQYF

d_call: .
clone_size: many
v_call: TRBV12-3/TRBV12-4
j_call: TRBJ1-2
cdr3_nt: TGTGCCAGCAGTTTAGTACCCAGCTACTATGGCTACACCTTC
cdr3_aa: CASSLVPSYYGYTF

d_call: .
clone_size: many
v_call: TRBV6-2/TRBV6-3
j_call: TRBJ1-3
cdr3_nt: TGTGCCAGCAGCCAAGGCAGCTTCGGAAACACCATATATTTT
cdr3_aa: CASSQGSFGNTIYF

d_call: TRBD2
clone_size: many
v_call: TRBV30
j_call: TRBJ2-5
cdr3_nt: TGTGCCTGGAACCGACTAGCAGAGACCCAGTACTTC
cdr3_aa: CAWNRLAETQYF

d_call: TRBD2
clone_size: .
v_call: TRBV25-1
j_call: TRBJ2-7
cdr3_nt: TGTGCCAGCAGTGAATCGGCTAGCGGGACCTACGAGCAGTACTTC
cdr3_aa: CASSESASGTYEQYF

d_call: TRBD1
clone_size: .
v_call: TRBV20-1
j_call: TRBJ2-7
cdr3_nt: TGCAGTGCTAGAGGGACAGGGGCCCGGGGCTACGAGCAGTACTTC
cdr3_aa: CSARGTGARGYEQYF

d_call: .
clone_size: many
v_call: TRBV6-2/TRBV6-3
j_call: TRBJ2-1
cdr3_nt: TGTGCCAGCAGTTTAGGGGACAATGAGCAGTTCTTC
cdr3_aa: CASSLGDNEQFF

d_call: .
clone_size: few
v_call: TRBV7-2
j_call: TRBJ2-3
cdr3_nt: TGTGCCAGCAGCCCAGGGAGGCCGACCGGGACTCCGAGGGATACGCAGTATTTT
cdr3_aa: CASSPGRPTGTPRDTQYF

d_call: TRBD2
clone_size: many
v_call: TRBV5-6
j_call: TRBJ2-7
cdr3_nt: TGTGCCAGCAGCTTACTAGCGGGTCCCTACGAGCAGTACTTC
cdr3_aa: CASSLLAGPYEQYF

d_call: TRBD2
clone_size: many
v_call: TRBV12-3/TRBV12-4
j_call: TRBJ2-1
cdr3_nt: TGTGCCAGCAGCACTAGCGGGGGGGAGGTTGAGCAGTTCTTC
cdr3_aa: CASSTSGGEVEQFF

d_call: .
clone_size: many
v_call: TRBV7-9
j_call: TRBJ1-2
cdr3_nt: TGTGCCAGCAGCCAGTGGGTGGCCGGGGGCGACTATGGCTACACCTTC
cdr3_aa: CASSQWVAGGDYGYTF

d_call: .
clone_size: few
v_call: TRBV2
j_call: TRBJ1-5
cdr3_nt: TGTGCCAGCAGTCGTCAGGGGTATCAGCCCCAGCATTTT
cdr3_aa: CASSRQGYQPQHF

d_call: .
clone_size: .
v_call: TRBV3-1
j_call: TRBJ2-7
cdr3_nt: TGTGCCAGCAGCCAAGATTCTGTCGAGTCCTGGCGCCTGCCCTACGAGCAGTACTTC
cdr3_aa: CASSQDSVESWRLPYEQYF

d_call: .
clone_size: .
v_call: TRBV20-1
j_call: TRBJ1-2
cdr3_nt: TGCAGTGCTAGAGGGCAGGGTAATGGCTACACCTTC
cdr3_aa: CSARGQGNGYTF

d_call: .
clone_size: many
v_call: TRBV10-3
j_call: TRBJ2-3
cdr3_nt: TGTGCCATCAGTGCTAGGGGAGAGACAGATACGCAGTATTTT
cdr3_aa: CAISARGETDTQYF

d_call: .
clone_size: many
v_call: TRBV24-1
j_call: TRBJ1-5
cdr3_nt: TGTGCCACCAGTGACAAGACAAACATAGCAAATCAGCCCCAGCATTTT
cdr3_aa: CATSDKTNIANQPQHF

d_call: .
clone_size: few
v_call: TRBV6-2/TRBV6-3
j_call: TRBJ1-1
cdr3_nt: TGTGCCAGCAGGGCGGACGGGCCCGGTGACACTGAAGCTTTCTTT
cdr3_aa: CASRADGPGDTEAFF

d_call: .
clone_size: .
v_call: TRBV23-1
j_call: TRBJ2-3
cdr3_nt: TGCGCCAGCCCGAGGGGTCCAATTGCAGATACGCAGTATTTT
cdr3_aa: CASPRGPIADTQYF

d_call: TRBD2
clone_size: .
v_call: TRBV10-3
j_call: TRBJ2-1
cdr3_nt: TGTGCCATCAGAGGACTAGCGGGACAGAACAATGAGCAGTTCTTC
cdr3_aa: CAIRGLAGQNNEQFF

d_call: TRBD2
clone_size: many
v_call: TRBV12-3/TRBV12-4
j_call: TRBJ2-1
cdr3_nt: TGTGCCAGCAGTTTAGATTGGCGGGGGGACAATGAGCAGTTCTTC
cdr3_aa: CASSLDWRGDNEQFF

d_call: .
clone_size: many
v_call: TRBV12-3/TRBV12-4
j_call: TRBJ1-1
cdr3_nt: TGTGCCAGCATCTCCCTTGGGGTCAACACTGAAGCTTTCTTT
cdr3_aa: CASISLGVNTEAFF

d_call: .
clone_size: many
v_call: TRBV20-1
j_call: TRBJ2-7
cdr3_nt: TGCAGTGCTAGAGATTACACGGGCCCGGACCCCTACGAGCAGTACTTC
cdr3_aa: CSARDYTGPDPYEQYF

d_call: .
clone_size: .
v_call: TRBV27
j_call: TRBJ1-1
cdr3_nt: TGTGCCAGCAGTTTATCGATGGTCCTGAACACTGAAGCTTTCTTT
cdr3_aa: CASSLSMVLNTEAFF

d_call: .
clone_size: many
v_call: TRBV29-1
j_call: TRBJ2-1
cdr3_nt: TGCAGCGTTCTTGGGGCAAGTTTATTGGAGTCTCAGTTCTTC
cdr3_aa: CSVLGASLLESQFF

d_call: .
clone_size: few
v_call: TRBV5-4
j_call: TRBJ2-2
cdr3_nt: TGTGCCAGCAGTTCCGGACAGCCCGGGGAGCTGTTTTTT
cdr3_aa: CASSSGQPGELFF